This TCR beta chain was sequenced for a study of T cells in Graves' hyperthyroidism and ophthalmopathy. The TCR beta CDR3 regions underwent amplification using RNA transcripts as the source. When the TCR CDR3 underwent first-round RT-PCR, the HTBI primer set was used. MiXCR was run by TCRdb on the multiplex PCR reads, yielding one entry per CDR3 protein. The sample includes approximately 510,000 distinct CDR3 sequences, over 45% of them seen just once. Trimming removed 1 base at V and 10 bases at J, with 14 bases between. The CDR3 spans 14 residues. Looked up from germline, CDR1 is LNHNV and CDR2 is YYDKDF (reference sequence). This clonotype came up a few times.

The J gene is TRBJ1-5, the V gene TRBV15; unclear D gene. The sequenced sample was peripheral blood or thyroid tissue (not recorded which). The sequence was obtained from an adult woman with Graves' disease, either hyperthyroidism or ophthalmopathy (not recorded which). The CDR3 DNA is TGTGCCACCAGCAGAGTGCCGGGAACAGAACCCCAGCATTTT. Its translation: CATSRVPGTEPQHF.